The clone carrying this T cell receptor (beta chain) was counted many times. The antigen is undetermined. The data derive from a study of metastatic and nonmetastatic thyroid tumors. Study information: The authors compared repertoires across blood and tumor or nodule tissue from malignant and benign thyroid patients. Regarding the study as a whole: The reported finding was significantly higher TCR beta diversity in malignant thyroid tumors relative to benign nodules, in blood and tumor.

Patients underwent thyroid surgery, and none had received any treatment before it. Methods used by the authors: Differences in CDR3 between clinicopathological groups were drawn on to build a classifier intended to discriminate distant-metastatic papillary thyroid cancer patients. TCRdb re-clonotyped the PCR reads through MiXCR. Here the V and J calls rest on TCRdb's processing, not on the authors' analysis. This sample has over 25,000 clones, with around 7% found just once. The origin of this receptor is a female donor with papillary thyroid cancer or a benign thyroid nodule (not recorded which). Some clones in this sample may be carry-over from other donors' samples. Sequenced input: blood.

The CDR3 loop reads CSVEEASSAFF. The CDR3 DNA reads TGCAGCGTTGAAGAGGCTTCAAGCGCTTTCTTT. The chain uses TRBV29-1 and TRBJ1-1, with D unclear. Germline CDR1 is SQVTM and CDR2 is ANQGSEA. The CDR3 consists of 11 residues. The V end was cut by 0 bases, the J end by 11 bases, with 10 bases between.